These 10 T cell receptor beta chains were all obtained from the same sample, sequenced in a study of T cell responses to AZD1222 COVID-19 vaccine. Profiled with immunoSEQ multiplex PCR; TCRdb holds only in-frame clones, not every one. The data contain 100,000 to 120,000 clones, about nine tenths of them singletons. Specimen: peripheral blood, collected 28 days after the second AZD1222 dose. The receptors stem from an adult who received the AZD1222 COVID-19 vaccine.

The CDR3 loop is CASRAGQGAFEAFF. CDR3 in DNA: TGTGCCAGTAGGGCCGGACAGGGGGCGTTTGAAGCTTTCTTT. The chain links TRBV19 to TRBJ1-1; 11 nucleotides agree with TRBD1. After removal of 6 bases from V and 7 bases from J, the junction contained 7 bases not matched to a gene. In germline, CDR1 is LNHDA, CDR2 SQIVND (reference sequence). The CDR3 contains 14 residues.

This chain connects TRBV9 to TRBJ1-2; 10 bases are a match to TRBD1. The CDR3 loop spans 14 amino acids. Trimming at V came to 4 bases and at J to 8 bases, leaving 8 bases not matched to a gene. CDR1 is SGDLS and CDR2 is YYNGEE in the germline V gene. The CDR3 coding sequence is TGTGCCAGCAGCAAGACCGGGACAGGGGTCGGCTACACCTTC. The encoded protein is CASSKTGTGVGYTF. The full variable domain, in which reference TRBV9 and TRBJ1-2 provide the parts outside the CDR3, is DSGVTQTPKHLITATGQRVTLRCSPRSGDLSVYWYQQSLDQGLQFLIQYYNGEERAKGNILERFSAQQFPDLHSELNLSSLELGDSALYFCASSKTGTGVGYTFGSGTRLTVV.

J is TRBJ2-1 and V is TRBV9, with D perhaps TRBD1 (6 bases). Trimming shortened V by 2 bases and J by 0 bases, and 18 bases separated the two germline ends. The CDR3 is made up of 18 amino acids. The V gene's germline CDR1 is SGDLS and CDR2 YYNGEE. CDR3 amino acids: CASSVGGQSLSSYNEQFF. CDR3 nucleotide sequence: TGTGCCAGCAGCGTCGGAGGACAGTCCCTGAGCTCCTACAATGAGCAGTTCTTC.

The chain joins TRBV7-2 to TRBJ2-3, with D possibly TRBD1 on 6 matching bases. From germline, CDR1 is SGHTA and CDR2 FQGNSA. The CDR3 consists of 15 residues. V lost 3 bases, J lost 0 bases, and 10 bases lay in between. The CDR3 is CASSFQGTSTDTQYF. Written as DNA, the CDR3 is TGTGCCAGCAGCTTCCAGGGGACCAGCACAGATACGCAGTATTTT.

The CDR3 nucleotides read TGTGCCAGCAGCTCCCCCGGGACAAACTCCTACAATGAGCAGTTCTTC. This translates into CASSSPGTNSYNEQFF. The chain has TRBV11-2 and TRBJ2-1; TRBD1 is a possible D gene (6 bases). V lost 4 bases to trimming and J lost 0 bases, with 13 bases between them. The CDR3 sequence is 16 residues long. CDR1 and CDR2 from the germline V gene are SGHAT and FQNNGV. The variable domain in full, with the rest retrieved from reference TRBV11-2 and TRBJ2-1, is EAGVAQSPRYKIIEKRQSVAFWCNPISGHATLYWYQQILGQGPKLLIQFQNNGVVDDSQLPKDRFSAERLKGVDSTLKIQPAKLEDSAVYLCASSSPGTNSYNEQFFGPGTRLTVL.

In its sample, this clone was seen once. The V call is TRBV28, the J call TRBJ1-1; 7 bases are a match to TRBD1. V lost 4 bases, J lost 3 bases, and 5 bases stayed unmatched. CDR3 size: 14 residues. Germline values: CDR1 MDHEN, CDR2 SYDVKM. CDR3 nucleotide sequence: TGTGCCAGCAGTTACGCGACAGGGTACACTGAAGCTTTCTTT. This codes for CASSYATGYTEAFF.

This chain joins TRBV7-3 and TRBJ1-1; D unresolved. This CDR3 is 13 amino acids long. Between the trimmed V and J ends, which lost 2 bases and 4 bases, there was a span of 8 bases. Germline V gene data show CDR1 as SGHTA and CDR2 as FQGTGA. The CDR3 loop reads CASSLETTTEAFF. The CDR3 bases are TGTGCCAGCAGCTTAGAGACGACCACTGAAGCTTTCTTT.

This chain uses TRBV21-1 with TRBJ2-7; the DNA was not used to check the table's D call, TRBD2. TRBV21-1 is a known pseudogene. The CDR3 consists of 14 residues. In DNA form, the CDR3 reads TGTGCCAGCAGCAAATCGGTTGTCGACTACGAGCAGTACTTC. This codes for CASSKSVVDYEQYF.

The genes are TRBV7-2 and TRBJ1-2, with D possibly matching TRBD1 (5 bases). The V gene's germline CDR1 is SGHTA and CDR2 FQGNSA. V lost 3 bases and J 4 bases, leaving 9 bases between the germline ends. CDR3 size: 13 residues. Written as DNA, the CDR3 is TGTGCCAGCAGCTTTGACAGCAGCTATGGCTACACCTTC. Its protein is CASSFDSSYGYTF.

Worth noting for this clone: The identical CDR3 is also encoded by other nucleotide sequences in the sample. V gene TRBV14 combines with J gene TRBJ2-5; D may be TRBD2 (6 bases). With 1 base removed from V and 2 bases from J, the gap between germline ends came to 11 bases. The CDR3 has 15 residues. Germline V lookup: CDR1 SGHDN, CDR2 FVKESK. The CDR3 nucleotides read TGTGCCAGCAGCCAAGGGGGGACTTTTCAAGAGACCCAGTACTTC. Translation gives CASSQGGTFQETQYF.